The 16 T cell receptor beta chains listed next were all sequenced from one sample in a study of cytotoxic CD8 clonotypes in ibrutinib-treated CLL. Only in-frame clones appear in the TCRdb table, and some are missing; sequencing was by immunoSEQ multiplex PCR. Seen here are hundreds of thousands of clones, 67% observed once, and the top ten hold just under 6.5%. This sample comprised PBMCs, obtained after 36 months of ibrutinib treatment. Every receptor here comes from a human donor with chronic lymphocytic leukemia.

The chain carries TRBV13 and TRBJ2-7; D tentatively fits TRBD1 or TRBD2 (6 bases each). Germline V lookup: CDR1 PRHDT, CDR2 FYEKMQ (reference sequence). The CDR3 consists of 17 residues. The V end was cut by 3 bases, the J end by 0 bases, with 18 bases between. Written as DNA, the CDR3 is TGTGCCAGCAGCTTCGGGGGCAGCGAGGGGCCCTCCTACGAGCAGTACTTC. The encoded protein is CASSFGGSEGPSYEQYF.

The chain has TRBV19 and TRBJ2-3; 8 bases align to TRBD2. The length of the CDR3 is 15 residues. Germline CDR1 is LNHDA and CDR2 is SQIVND (reference sequence). The V and J ends lost 3 bases and 0 bases, in that order; junction bases with no gene match: 2. The CDR3 coding sequence is TGTGCCAGTAGTATCACTAGCGGTAGCACAGATACGCAGTATTTT. Encoded protein: CASSITSGSTDTQYF.

The rearrangement links TRBV29-1 to TRBJ1-4; D gene unclear. Between the trimmed V and J ends, which lost 4 bases and 1 base, there was a span of 7 bases. CDR1 is SQVTM, CDR2 ANQGSEA, per germline. There are 13 residues in the CDR3. CDR3: CSVGAGTNEKLFF. The CDR3 DNA reads as TGCAGCGTTGGGGCAGGAACTAATGAAAAACTGTTTTTT.

In its sample, this clone was seen many times. The CDR3 reads CASSYAGGYEQYF. The CDR3 region has the DNA TGTGCCAGCAGTTACGCAGGGGGGTACGAGCAGTACTTC. The V call is TRBV27, the J call TRBJ2-7; possibly TRBD1 for D (7 bases). There are 13 residues in the CDR3. Germline loops: CDR1 MNHEY, CDR2 SMNVEV (reference sequence). Trimming removed 4 bases from V and 4 bases from J, with 11 bases in between.

The chain combines TRBV11-1 with TRBJ1-1; D is ambiguous. CDR1 and CDR2 (germline): SGHAT, FQDESV (reference sequence). The CDR3 sequence is 13 residues long. Trimming left V 1 base short and J 0 bases short, with 3 bases between. The CDR3 region is CASSLGLNTEAFF. The CDR3, as DNA: TGTGCCAGCAGCTTAGGCTTGAACACTGAAGCTTTCTTT.

The CDR3 DNA follows: TGCGCCAGCAGCCAAGAAGCCCTCTATGGCTACACCTTC. This sequence encodes CASSQEALYGYTF. This chain connects TRBV4-1 to TRBJ1-2, with unresolved D. V dropped 0 bases and J dropped 4 bases, with 6 bases sitting between them. Germline lookup yields CDR1 MGHRA and CDR2 YSYEKL. The CDR3 runs 13 residues.

V gene TRBV18 combines with J gene TRBJ2-1, with TRBD2 matching over 7 bases. The CDR3 totals 13 residues. Germline assignment: CDR1 KGHSH and CDR2 LQKENI. With V trimmed by 3 bases and J by 5 bases, 1 base remained unmatched. The CDR3 coding sequence is TGTGCCAGCTCACCTCTAGCGGACAATGAGCAGTTCTTC. Its protein product is CASSPLADNEQFF.

The V and J genes are TRBV15 and TRBJ1-5, with D unresolved. Germline assignment: CDR1 LNHNV and CDR2 YYDKDF (reference sequence). V was trimmed by 4 bases and J by 2 bases, leaving 6 bases between them. This CDR3 region has 13 residues. The CDR3 DNA is TGTGCCACCAGCATGTTGGGCAATCAGCCCCAGCATTTT. It translates to CATSMLGNQPQHF.

The rearrangement joins TRBV28 to TRBJ1-5, with D hard to call. Germline CDR1 and CDR2: MDHEN and SYDVKM. Trimming left V 2 bases short and J 6 bases short, with 5 bases between. The length of the CDR3 is 12 residues. In DNA form, the CDR3 reads TGTGCCAGCAGTTTAGGGGTTCAGCCCCAGCATTTT. Protein product: CASSLGVQPQHF.

The rearrangement joins TRBV4-2 to TRBJ2-1; 8 bases line up with TRBD2. CDR1 LGHNA and CDR2 YNFKEQ come from the germline V gene. V was pared by 5 bases and J by 4 bases, with 10 bases of the junction left unmatched. This CDR3 comprises 16 residues. This CDR3 reads CASSSRLAGGYNEQFF. In DNA form, the CDR3 reads TGTGCCAGCAGCTCCCGACTGGCGGGGGGTTACAATGAGCAGTTCTTC.

The chain is built from TRBV7-6 and TRBJ2-7, with 9 bases aligning to TRBD2. The V and J ends lost 5 bases and 5 bases, in that order; junction bases with no gene match: 7. The CDR3 length is 14 residues. Germline V CDR1 and CDR2: SGHVS, FNYEAQ. The CDR3 sequence: CASSPIAGVNEQYF. The DNA of the CDR3 is TGTGCCAGCAGCCCCATAGCGGGAGTCAACGAGCAGTACTTC.

V is TRBV28 and J is TRBJ2-7; D may be TRBD1 or TRBD2 (5 bases each). This CDR3 spans 14 amino acids. Trimming cost V 6 bases and J 0 bases, with 12 bases left between them. Germline CDR1 is MDHEN and CDR2 is SYDVKM. The CDR3, as DNA: TGTGCCAGCAGGACCCGGGGCCCCTCCTACGAGCAGTACTTC. The encoded protein is CASRTRGPSYEQYF.

The chain combines TRBV14 with TRBJ2-2, with D unclear. The V end lost 4 bases, the J end lost 6 bases, and 12 bases lay between the germline ends. Germline V CDR1 and CDR2: SGHDN, FVKESK. This CDR3 is 14 amino acids long. The CDR3: CASSPLGWSGELFF. CDR3 nucleotides: TGTGCCAGCAGCCCCTTGGGATGGTCCGGGGAGCTGTTTTTT. Full variable domain (rest looked up from reference TRBV14 and TRBJ2-2): EAGVTQFPSHSVIEKGQTVTLRCDPISGHDNLYWYRRVMGKEIKFLLHFVKESKQDESGMPNNRFLAERTGGTYSTLKVQPAELEDSGVYFCASSPLGWSGELFFGEGSRLTVL.

In its sample, this clone was seen a few times. This chain joins TRBV10-3 and TRBJ2-7, with D perhaps matching TRBD2 (5 bases). The CDR3 contains 16 residues. CDR1 is ENHRY, CDR2 SYGVKD, per germline. V was pared by 5 bases and J by 4 bases, with 21 bases between. CDR3 region: CAISLLTGILLYEQYF. Here the CDR3 DNA reads TGTGCCATCAGTCTCCTCACCGGGATACTTCTTTACGAGCAGTACTTC.

In this sample, this clone turned up once. This rearrangement joins TRBV27 to TRBJ2-3; D uncertain. The CDR3 is 14 amino acids. The germline CDR1 and CDR2 sequences are MNHEY and SMNVEV (reference sequence). Trimming left V 5 bases short and J 6 bases short, with 15 bases between. The CDR3 sequence: CASSTIQIGDTQYF. As DNA, the CDR3 is TGTGCCAGCAGTACTATCCAGATAGGCGATACGCAGTATTTT.

CDR3 residues: CASSQFPSGGRRFGNQPQHF. For the CDR3, the DNA is TGCGCCAGCAGTCAATTTCCCTCGGGCGGGAGGCGATTCGGCAATCAGCCCCAGCATTTT. The rearrangement links TRBV23-1 to TRBJ1-5; no firm D call. TRBV23-1 is recorded as an ORF, its role being uncertain. Trimming stripped 1 base from V and 2 bases from J, with 24 bases between. This CDR3 spans 20 amino acids.